Listed below are T cell receptor beta chains from one sample, sequenced in a study of blood T cell repertoires in COVID-19. TCRdb's copy holds only in-frame clones and misses some; the assay was immunoSEQ multiplex PCR. The sample records tens of thousands of clones, 88% being singletons. Sequenced: PBMCs or T cells enriched from blood (not recorded which). These receptors all come from a woman in her thirties or forties who had recovered from COVID-19. Both conserved end residues are part of each CDR3. The order of the fields is V gene, J gene, D gene, clone size, CDR3 DNA, CDR3 protein. D genes are given only for firm matches. Size tells how often a clone was seen (once, few, many) or the class of an expanded clone, and some rows leave it out.

TRBV5-1	TRBJ2-2	TRBD1	NA	TGCGCCAGCAGCCGAGGGACAGCCTCCACCGGGGAGCTGTTTTTT	CASSRGTASTGELFF
TRBV7-9	TRBJ1-2	NA	few	TGTGCCAGCAGCTTGTCCCTGACAGGAGTTAACTATGGCTACACCTTC	CASSLSLTGVNYGYTF
TRBV19	TRBJ2-1	NA	NA	TGTGCCAGTAAAAAGGAGTTTGTCGGCAATGAGCAGTTCTTC	CASKKEFVGNEQFF
TRBV18	TRBJ2-2	NA	NA	TGTGCCAGCTCACCACGAGTTGATCTAGCTACCGGGGAGCTGTTTTTT	CASSPRVDLATGELFF
TRBV29-1	TRBJ1-1	TRBD1	NA	TGCAGCGCGAGACAGGGCAACACTGAAGCTTTCTTT	CSARQGNTEAFF
TRBV7-8	TRBJ1-5	NA	NA	TGTGCCAGCAGCTTAAAAGTCTTAGGGGGCAATCAGCCCCAGCATTTT	CASSLKVLGGNQPQHF
TRBV5-1	TRBJ2-5	NA	NA	TGCGCCAGCAGCTTGGCAGGGACACCACAAGAGACCCAGTACTTC	CASSLAGTPQETQYF
TRBV27	TRBJ1-1	NA	NA	TGTGCCAGCAGTCCGGAGGGGAGAAACACTGAAGCTTTCTTT	CASSPEGRNTEAFF
TRBV5-4	TRBJ2-7	NA	NA	TGTGCCAGCAGCTTGTATTTTCAGGGATCAAACGAGCAGTACTTC	CASSLYFQGSNEQYF
TRBV11-2	TRBJ2-3	TRBD2	once	TGTGCCAGCAGCTTAGGAGTTTGGCGGGAGCGGCCGAGCACAGATACGCAGTATTTT	CASSLGVWRERPSTDTQYF
TRBV27	TRBJ2-6	TRBD1	NA	TGTGCCAGCAGAAACGACAGGGCTGGGGCCAACGTCCTGACTTTC	CASRNDRAGANVLTF
TRBV12-3/TRBV12-4	TRBJ2-7	TRBD2	NA	TGTGCCAGCAGTTTGGGGGGGGTTGAGCAGTACTTC	CASSLGGVEQYF
TRBV1	TRBJ2-2	NA	NA	TGCACCAGCAGGGGTTATCGGCGGGGAGACACCGGGGAGCTGTTTTTT	CTSRGYRRGDTGELFF
TRBV3-1/TRBV3-2	TRBJ1-2	NA	NA	TGTGCCAGCAGCCCCCCTGGGCAGAGCTACTATGGCTACACCTTC	CASSPPGQSYYGYTF
TRBV10-1	TRBJ2-1	NA	NA	TGCGCCAGCAGTGAAACCCAAGGGGATGAGCAGTTCTTC	CASSETQGDEQFF
TRBV9	TRBJ2-1	TRBD2	NA	TGTGCCAGCAGCGTAGCCCGGACTAGCCTCAATGAGCAGTTCTTC	CASSVARTSLNEQFF
TRBV5-6	TRBJ1-1	NA	NA	TGTGCCAGCAGCTTGGTCAGGGGTGAAGCTTTCTTT	CASSLVRGEAFF
TRBV6-5	TRBJ1-6	NA	NA	TGTGCCAGCAGTAGTGAGGGAGCCTATAATTCACCCCTCCACTTT	CASSSEGAYNSPLHF
TRBV5-1	TRBJ2-7	TRBD2	NA	TGCGCCAGCAGCTTGGTTGGGGGGGCCTACGAGCAGTACTTC	CASSLVGGAYEQYF
TRBV4-2	TRBJ1-2	NA	NA	TGTGCCAGCCGGGGAGGAGCCCTCTATGGCTACACCTTC	CASRGGALYGYTF
TRBV3-1/TRBV3-2	TRBJ1-2	TRBD1	NA	TGTGCCAGCAGCCAAGCGGACAGGAGAGGTGGCTACACCTTC	CASSQADRRGGYTF
TRBV14	TRBJ2-5	TRBD2	NA	TGTGCCAGCAGCCGCGGACTAGCGGGGGGGGAGACCCAGTACTTC	CASSRGLAGGETQYF
TRBV2	TRBJ1-1	NA	NA	TGTGCCAGCGATTCCCGGGGGGTCACTGAAGCTTTCTTT	CASDSRGVTEAFF
TRBV7-7	TRBJ2-5	TRBD2	NA	TGTGCCAGCAGCTCCTCTCTAGCGGGGATGGAGACCCAGTACTTC	CASSSSLAGMETQYF
TRBV27	TRBJ2-2	TRBD1	NA	TGTGCCAGCAGTCCAGTAAAGACAGGGGATGCCGGGGAGCTGTTTTTT	CASSPVKTGDAGELFF
TRBV5-1	TRBJ2-2	NA	NA	TGCGCCAGCAGCGCCCCACAGGGTACGAGCGGGGAGCTGTTTTTT	CASSAPQGTSGELFF
TRBV28	TRBJ2-1	TRBD2	NA	TGTGCCAGCAGTTCAAACGGCGGGGGGCTACTCTCCGTCTACAATGAGCAGTTCTTC	CASSSNGGGLLSVYNEQFF